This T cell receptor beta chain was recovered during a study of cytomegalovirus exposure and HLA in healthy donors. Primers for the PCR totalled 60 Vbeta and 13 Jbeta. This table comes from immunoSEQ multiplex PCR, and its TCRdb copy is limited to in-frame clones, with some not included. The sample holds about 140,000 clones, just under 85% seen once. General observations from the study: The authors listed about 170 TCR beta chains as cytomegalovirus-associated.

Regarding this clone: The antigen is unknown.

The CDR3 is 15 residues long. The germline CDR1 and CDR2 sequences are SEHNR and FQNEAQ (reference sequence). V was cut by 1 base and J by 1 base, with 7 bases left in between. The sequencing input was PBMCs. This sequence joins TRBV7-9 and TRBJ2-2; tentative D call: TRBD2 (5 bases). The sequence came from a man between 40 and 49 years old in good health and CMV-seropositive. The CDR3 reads CASSLGRVNTGELFF. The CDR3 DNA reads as TGTGCCAGCAGCTTAGGGCGGGTGAACACCGGGGAGCTGTTTTTT.